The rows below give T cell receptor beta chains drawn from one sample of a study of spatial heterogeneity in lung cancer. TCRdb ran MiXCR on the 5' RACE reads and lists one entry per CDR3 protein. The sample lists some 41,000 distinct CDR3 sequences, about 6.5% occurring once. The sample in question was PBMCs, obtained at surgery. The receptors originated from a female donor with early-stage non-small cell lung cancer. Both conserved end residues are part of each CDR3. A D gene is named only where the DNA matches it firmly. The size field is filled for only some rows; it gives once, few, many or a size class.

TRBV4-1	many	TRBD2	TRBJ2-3	CASRGGVTDTQYF	TGCGCCAGCCGGGGGGGCGTCACAGATACGCAGTATTTT
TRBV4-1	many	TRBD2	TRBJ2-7	CASSRSPGGGAAYEQYF	TGCGCCAGCAGCCGAAGCCCCGGGGGAGGGGCCGCCTACGAGCAGTACTTC
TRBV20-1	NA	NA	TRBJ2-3	CSARDSAGKDTQYF	TGCAGTGCTAGAGATTCGGCAGGGAAAGATACGCAGTATTTT
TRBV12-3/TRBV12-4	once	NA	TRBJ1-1	CASSPLTDKNTEAFF	TGTGCCAGCAGTCCACTGACGGACAAGAACACTGAAGCTTTCTTT
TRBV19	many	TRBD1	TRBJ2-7	CASSRPGQGSREQYF	TGTGCCAGTAGTCGTCCGGGACAGGGGTCTCGGGAGCAGTACTTC
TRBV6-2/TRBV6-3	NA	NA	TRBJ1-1	CASSWDREENTEAFF	TGTGCCAGCAGTTGGGACCGGGAGGAGAACACTGAAGCTTTCTTT
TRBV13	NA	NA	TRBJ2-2	CASTFRQGGSGGELFF	TGTGCCAGCACCTTCCGGCAGGGGGGAAGCGGCGGGGAGCTGTTTTTT
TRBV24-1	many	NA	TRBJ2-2	CATSARTNTGELFF	TGTGCCACCAGTGCCAGGACGAACACCGGGGAGCTGTTTTTT
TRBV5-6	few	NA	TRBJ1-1	CASSLRGEAFF	TGTGCCAGCAGCTTAAGGGGAGAAGCTTTCTTT
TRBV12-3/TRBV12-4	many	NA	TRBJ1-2	CASSPGDNYGYTF	TGTGCCAGCAGTCCGGGCGATAACTATGGCTACACCTTC
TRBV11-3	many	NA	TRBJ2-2	CASSSRQKNTGELFF	TGTGCCAGCAGCTCTAGACAGAAGAACACCGGGGAGCTGTTTTTT
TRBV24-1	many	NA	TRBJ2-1	CATSDWGNEQFF	TGTGCCACCAGTGATTGGGGCAATGAGCAGTTCTTC
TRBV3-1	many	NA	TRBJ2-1	CASSQDVRLSNEQFF	TGTGCCAGCAGCCAAGATGTAAGACTATCGAATGAGCAGTTCTTC
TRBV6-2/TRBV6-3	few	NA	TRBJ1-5	CAGGNYQPQHF	TGTGCTGGGGGGAATTATCAGCCCCAGCATTTT
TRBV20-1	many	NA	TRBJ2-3	CSALDSGDTQYF	TGCAGCGCCCTAGACAGCGGCGATACGCAGTATTTT
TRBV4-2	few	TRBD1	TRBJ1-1	CASSQEGTGGSAEAFF	TGTGCCAGCAGCCAAGAAGGGACAGGGGGCTCGGCTGAAGCTTTCTTT
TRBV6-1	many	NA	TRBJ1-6	CASRSISQPLNSPLHF	TGTGCCAGCAGGTCCATTAGCCAACCCCTTAATTCACCCCTCCACTTT
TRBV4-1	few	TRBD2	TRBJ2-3	CASALAGVEDTQYF	TGCGCCAGCGCCCTAGCGGGGGTAGAGGATACGCAGTATTTT
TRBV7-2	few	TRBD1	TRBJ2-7	CASSPGTGKGEQYF	TGTGCCAGCAGCCCAGGGACAGGGAAGGGCGAGCAGTACTTC
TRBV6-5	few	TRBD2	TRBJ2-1	CASTPPRGGRNEQFF	TGTGCCAGCACCCCCCCCCGGGGGGGTCGCAATGAGCAGTTCTTC
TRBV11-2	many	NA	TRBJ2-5	CASSRNPGPETQYF	TGTGCCAGCAGCCGTAATCCAGGGCCAGAGACCCAGTACTTC
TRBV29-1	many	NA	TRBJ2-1	CSADGVNTYNEQFF	TGCAGCGCTGACGGCGTTAATACCTACAATGAGCAGTTCTTC
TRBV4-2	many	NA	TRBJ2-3	CASSAQPGHSTDTQYF	TGTGCCAGCAGCGCCCAACCGGGACATAGCACAGATACGCAGTATTTT
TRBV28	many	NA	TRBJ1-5	CASSPPGGNQPQHF	TGTGCCAGCAGCCCCCCGGGAGGGAATCAGCCCCAGCATTTT
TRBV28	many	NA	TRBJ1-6	CASSLTGKGSPLHF	TGTGCCAGCAGTTTAACAGGGAAGGGTTCACCCCTCCACTTT
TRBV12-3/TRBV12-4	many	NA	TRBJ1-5	CASSPRTEGQPQHF	TGTGCCAGCAGCCCTAGGACAGAAGGGCAGCCCCAGCATTTT
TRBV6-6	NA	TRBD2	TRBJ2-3	CASRREGEVDTQYF	TGTGCCAGCAGGCGGGAGGGGGAAGTAGATACGCAGTATTTT
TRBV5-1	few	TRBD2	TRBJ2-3	CASSLARGGSLDTQYF	TGCGCCAGCAGCTTGGCGAGGGGAGGGTCACTCGATACGCAGTATTTT
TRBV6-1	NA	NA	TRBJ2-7	CASRESRGLTYEQYF	TGTGCCAGCAGGGAGTCGCGGGGACTTACCTACGAGCAGTACTTC
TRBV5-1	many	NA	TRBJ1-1	CASSLNGAGAYTEAFF	TGCGCCAGCAGCTTGAACGGGGCGGGGGCGTATACTGAAGCTTTCTTT
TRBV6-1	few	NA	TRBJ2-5	CASSVDGHLVTQYF	TGTGCCAGCAGTGTTGACGGACACCTTGTGACCCAGTACTTC
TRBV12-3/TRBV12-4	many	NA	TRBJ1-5	CASGTPGPKGQPQHF	TGTGCCAGCGGAACTCCGGGACCTAAGGGTCAGCCCCAGCATTTT
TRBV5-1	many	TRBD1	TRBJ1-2	CASSLNRGSDGYTF	TGCGCCAGCAGCTTGAACAGGGGGAGTGATGGCTACACCTTC
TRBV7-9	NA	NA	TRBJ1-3	CASSLEGHGNTIYF	TGTGCCAGCAGCTTAGAGGGGCATGGAAACACCATATATTTT
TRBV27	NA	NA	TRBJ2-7	CASSHHDRYEQYF	TGTGCCAGCAGTCATCACGACCGATACGAGCAGTACTTC
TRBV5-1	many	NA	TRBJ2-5	CASSLGGRQETQYF	TGCGCCAGCAGCTTGGGGGGCAGACAAGAGACCCAGTACTTC
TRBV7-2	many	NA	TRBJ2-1	CASSFQRRGGEQFF	TGTGCCAGCAGCTTTCAACGCAGGGGAGGGGAGCAGTTCTTC
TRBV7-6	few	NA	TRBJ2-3	CASSRVQADTQYF	TGTGCCAGCAGCCGTGTACAAGCAGATACGCAGTATTTT
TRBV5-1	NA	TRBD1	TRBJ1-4	CASSAWTGVNEKLFF	TGCGCCAGCAGCGCCTGGACAGGGGTTAATGAAAAACTGTTTTTT
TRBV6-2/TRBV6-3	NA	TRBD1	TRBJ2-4	CASSYPDRGHIQYF	TGTGCCAGCAGTTACCCGGACAGGGGTCACATTCAGTACTTC
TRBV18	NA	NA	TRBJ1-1	CASSSALNTEAFF	TGTGCCAGCTCATCCGCACTGAACACTGAAGCTTTCTTT
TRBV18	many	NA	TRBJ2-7	CASSPNREGYEQYF	TGTGCCAGCTCACCAAACAGGGAGGGCTACGAGCAGTACTTC
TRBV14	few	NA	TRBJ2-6	CASSQSSGANVLTF	TGTGCCAGCAGCCAATCCTCTGGGGCCAACGTCCTGACTTTC
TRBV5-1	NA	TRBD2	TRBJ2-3	CASSPGLAGGLVTDTQYF	TGCGCCAGCAGCCCTGGACTAGCGGGGGGGCTGGTTACAGATACGCAGTATTTT
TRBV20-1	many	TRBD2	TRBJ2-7	CSARASGSGGDEQYF	TGCAGTGCTAGAGCTAGCGGCTCGGGGGGAGACGAGCAGTACTTC
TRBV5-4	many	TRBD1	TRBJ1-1	CASSLAGTGGYTEAFF	TGTGCCAGCAGCTTGGCCGGGACAGGGGGATACACTGAAGCTTTCTTT
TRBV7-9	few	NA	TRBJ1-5	CASSLEGGGHQPQHF	TGTGCCAGCAGCTTAGAGGGCGGGGGGCACCAGCCCCAGCATTTT
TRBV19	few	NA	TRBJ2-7	CASSIKMGRGSGSYEQYF	TGTGCCAGTAGTATAAAGATGGGGCGAGGGAGCGGATCCTACGAGCAGTACTTC
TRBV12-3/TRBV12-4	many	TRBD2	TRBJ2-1	CASKPAGGVNNEQFF	TGTGCCAGCAAACCCGCGGGGGGGGTCAACAATGAGCAGTTCTTC
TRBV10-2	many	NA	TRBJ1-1	CASSERSTGPGAFF	TGCGCCAGCAGTGAGCGATCGACCGGGCCTGGGGCTTTCTTT
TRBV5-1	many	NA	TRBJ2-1	CASSLDRSYNEQFF	TGCGCCAGCAGCTTGGACAGGTCCTACAATGAGCAGTTCTTC
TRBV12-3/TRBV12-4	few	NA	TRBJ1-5	CASLGGKGTQPQHF	TGTGCCAGCCTCGGGGGGAAGGGGACCCAGCCCCAGCATTTT
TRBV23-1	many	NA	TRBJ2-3	CASSPWALRESDTQYF	TGCGCCAGCAGCCCCTGGGCCCTGCGAGAGTCGGATACGCAGTATTTT